This TCR beta chain was captured by sequencing in a study of pediatric ulcerative colitis. The rectum was sampled with one to two pinch biopsies at colonoscopy. No immunosuppressive drugs were given to ulcerative colitis patients before diagnostic colonoscopy. The germline V gene encodes CDR1 SEHNR and CDR2 FQNEAQ (reference sequence). This CDR3 comprises 17 residues. V lost 4 bases and J lost 6; bases outside the gene matches: 14. General study points: Repertoires came from total lymphocyte DNA, so rare subsets like regulatory T cells may be missed. Blood-derived T cells may be present in rectal pinch biopsies.

The repertoire was sequenced with immunoSEQ multiplex PCR; TCRdb's copy has only in-frame clones and lacks some. This sample has tens of thousands of clones; about 69% occur once, and the top ten carry roughly 7%. In its sample, this clone was seen once. The target antigen is unknown. The sequencing input was gut tissue. The sequence was collected from a boy aged 5-17 years with severe ulcerative colitis. The chain combines TRBV7-9 with TRBJ2-7; TRBD1 agrees at 11 bases. In nucleotides, the CDR3 is TGTGCCAGCAGCTCCAGAGGACAGGGGGCAGTAACTACCGAGCAGTACTTC. Translating it yields CASSSRGQGAVTTEQYF.